This record looks at one TCR beta chain sequence and its context. The ends were cut back, 2 bases at V and 5 bases at J, with 21 bases in the middle. From germline, CDR1 is LNHDA and CDR2 SQIVND (reference sequence). This CDR3 comprises 17 residues. Clones were sequenced by immunoSEQ multiplex PCR, and TCRdb holds only the in-frame ones, with some missing. The repertoire includes around 87,000 clones, under 90% of them detected once, and about 1.6% sits in the top ten. The data derive from a study of blood T cell repertoires in COVID-19. Across the study: From T cells, B-cell-depleted T cells, or PBMCs came the material, which was cDNA or gDNA.

The receptor was derived from a human donor with active COVID-19. The donor label of this sample is uncertain. V is TRBV19 and J is TRBJ1-1, with D perhaps matching TRBD1 (5 bases). The sample consisted of peripheral blood. Here the CDR3 DNA reads TGTGCCAGTAGTATATCTGGGATGAACAGGCTTGCGACTGAAGCTTTCTTT. Translated: CASSISGMNRLATEAFF.